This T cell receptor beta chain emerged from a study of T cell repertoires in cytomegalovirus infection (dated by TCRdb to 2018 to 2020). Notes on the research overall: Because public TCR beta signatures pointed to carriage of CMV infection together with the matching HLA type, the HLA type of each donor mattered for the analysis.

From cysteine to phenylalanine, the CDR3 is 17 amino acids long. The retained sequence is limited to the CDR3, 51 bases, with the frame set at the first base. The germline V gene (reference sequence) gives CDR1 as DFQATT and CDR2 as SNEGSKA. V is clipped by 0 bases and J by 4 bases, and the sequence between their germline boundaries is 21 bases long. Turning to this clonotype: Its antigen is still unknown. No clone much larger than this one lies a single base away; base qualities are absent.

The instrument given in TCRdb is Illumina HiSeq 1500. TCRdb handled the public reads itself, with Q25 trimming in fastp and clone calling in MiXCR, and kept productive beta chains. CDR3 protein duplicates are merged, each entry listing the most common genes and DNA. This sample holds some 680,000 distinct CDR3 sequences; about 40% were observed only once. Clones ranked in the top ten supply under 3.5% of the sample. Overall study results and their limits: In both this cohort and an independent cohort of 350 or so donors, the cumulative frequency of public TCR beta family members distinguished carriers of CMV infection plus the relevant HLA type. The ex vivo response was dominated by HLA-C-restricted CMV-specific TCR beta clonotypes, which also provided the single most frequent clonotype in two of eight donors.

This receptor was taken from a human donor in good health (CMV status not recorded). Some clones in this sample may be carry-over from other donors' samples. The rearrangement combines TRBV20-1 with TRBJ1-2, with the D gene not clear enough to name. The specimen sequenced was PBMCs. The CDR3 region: CSARDSPLGVGRYGYTF. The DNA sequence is TGCAGTGCTAGAGATAGTCCTCTCGGGGTGGGCCGCTATGGCTACACCTTC.